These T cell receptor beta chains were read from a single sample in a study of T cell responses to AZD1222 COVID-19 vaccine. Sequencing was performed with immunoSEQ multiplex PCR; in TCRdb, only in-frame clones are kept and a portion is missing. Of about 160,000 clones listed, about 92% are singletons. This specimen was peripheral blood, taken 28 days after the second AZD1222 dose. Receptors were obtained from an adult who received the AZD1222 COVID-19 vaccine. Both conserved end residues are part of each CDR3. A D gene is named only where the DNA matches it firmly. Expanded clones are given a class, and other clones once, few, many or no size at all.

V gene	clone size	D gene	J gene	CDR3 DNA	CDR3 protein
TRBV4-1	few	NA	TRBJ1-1	TGCGCCAGCAGCCAAGAGGCAGGGAGGGGCACTGAAGCTTTCTTT	CASSQEAGRGTEAFF
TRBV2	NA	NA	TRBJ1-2	TGTGCCAGCAGTGAGACAGATGGCTACACCTTC	CASSETDGYTF
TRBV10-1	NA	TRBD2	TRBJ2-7	TGCGCCAGCAGTGACTGGAATTGCCGGGACTACTACGAGCAGTACTTC	CASSDWNCRDYYEQYF
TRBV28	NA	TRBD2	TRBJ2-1	TGTGCCAGCAGCCCAGGTGGCGGGAGATACAATGAGCAGTTCTTC	CASSPGGGRYNEQFF
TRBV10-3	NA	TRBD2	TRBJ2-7	TGTGCCATCAGTGAGACGACTAGCGGGAACCACTACGAGCAGTACTTC	CAISETTSGNHYEQYF
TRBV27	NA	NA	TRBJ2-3	TGTGCCAGCAGTTTTCTTCTTAAAGATACGCAGTATTTT	CASSFLLKDTQYF
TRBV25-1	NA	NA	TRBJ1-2	TGTGCCAGCAGTGAATTCCAGGCCTATGGCTACACCTTC	CASSEFQAYGYTF
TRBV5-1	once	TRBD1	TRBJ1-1	TGCGCCAGCAGCTTGGGTTCAGGGGGCACTGAAGCTTTCTTT	CASSLGSGGTEAFF
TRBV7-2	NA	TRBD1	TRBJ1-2	TGTGCCAGCAGTCGGGACAGGGGGCTGGATGGCTACACCTTC	CASSRDRGLDGYTF
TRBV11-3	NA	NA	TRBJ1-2	TGTGCCAGCACCTTGAATGCGGGGTATGGCTACACCTTC	CASTLNAGYGYTF
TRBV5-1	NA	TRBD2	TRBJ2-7	TGCGCCAGCAATTACGGGACTACTAGCTCCTACGAGCAGTACTTC	CASNYGTTSSYEQYF
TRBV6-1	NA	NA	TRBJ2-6	TGTGCCAGCAGTGTTTTGCCAAACTCTGGGGCCAACGTCCTGACTTTC	CASSVLPNSGANVLTF
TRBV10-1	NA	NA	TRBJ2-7	TGCGCCAGCAGTGCATCTCCGGGTGTCGAGCAGTACTTC	CASSASPGVEQYF
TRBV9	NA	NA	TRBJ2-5	TGTGCCAGCAGCGTAAGTCTGGACTTGGGGACCCAGTACTTC	CASSVSLDLGTQYF
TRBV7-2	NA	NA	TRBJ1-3	TGTGCCAGCAGCCCCCGAGGCGGGGGCCTCAAAAACACCATATATTTT	CASSPRGGGLKNTIYF
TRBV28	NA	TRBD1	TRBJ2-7	TGTGCCAGCAGTTTACCCGGGACAGGACCGAGCTCCTACGAGCAGTACTTC	CASSLPGTGPSSYEQYF
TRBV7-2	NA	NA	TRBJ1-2	TGTGCCAGCAGCTTAAGGTGGGGGGACGGCCCCTATGGCTACACCTTC	CASSLRWGDGPYGYTF
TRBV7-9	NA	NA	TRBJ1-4	TGTGCCAGCAGCCCCCAACGGGGGGGCACACCAACTAATGAAAAACTGTTTTTT	CASSPQRGGTPTNEKLFF
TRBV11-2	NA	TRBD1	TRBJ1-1	TGTGCCAGCACCCGAGGGGGCTCCTACACTGAAGCTTTCTTT	CASTRGGSYTEAFF
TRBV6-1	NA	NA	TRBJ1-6	TGTGCCAGCACCCCGGGGAGGGGGAGTGGTTCACCCCTCCACTTT	CASTPGRGSGSPLHF
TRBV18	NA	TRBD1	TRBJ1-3	TGTGCCAGCAGCGGACAGGGCGTCTCTGGAAACACCATATATTTT	CASSGQGVSGNTIYF
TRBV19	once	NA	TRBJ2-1	TGTGCTAATAAAGTGACGCGTGGAAGCTCCTACAATGAGCAGTTCTTC	CANKVTRGSSYNEQFF
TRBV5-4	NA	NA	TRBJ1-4	TGTGCCAGCAGCCGGGACGGTGATAATGAAAAACTGTTTTTT	CASSRDGDNEKLFF
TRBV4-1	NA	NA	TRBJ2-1	TGCGCCAGCGGGGTAGCGGATAGCTCCTACAATGAGCAGTTCTTC	CASGVADSSYNEQFF
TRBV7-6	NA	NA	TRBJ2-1	TGTGCCAGCAGCTTAGAGCGGCCCGCTTCCAGGAATGAGCAGTTCTTC	CASSLERPASRNEQFF
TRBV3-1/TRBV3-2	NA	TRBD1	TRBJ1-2	TGTGCCAGCAGCCAAAACGGACAGGAAAGCTATGGCTACACCTTC	CASSQNGQESYGYTF
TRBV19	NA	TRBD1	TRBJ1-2	TGTGCCAGTAGTATCCCGACGGGGACAGGGTCGATTGGCTACACCTTC	CASSIPTGTGSIGYTF
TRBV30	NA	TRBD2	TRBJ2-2	TGTGCCTGGAGTGTACCAGCGGGAGGCGGGGCGAGGGAGCTGTTTTTT	CAWSVPAGGGARELFF
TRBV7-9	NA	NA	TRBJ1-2	TGTGCCAGCAGCTTAGAGAAGGGCTACACCTTC	CASSLEKGYTF
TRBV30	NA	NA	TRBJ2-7	TGTGCCTGGAGTGCGGGTCCCCCCTGGGAGCAGTACTTC	CAWSAGPPWEQYF
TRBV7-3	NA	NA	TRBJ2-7	TGTGCCAGCAGCTTAATCGGGAACTACGAGCAGTACTTC	CASSLIGNYEQYF
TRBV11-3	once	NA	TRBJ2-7	TGTGCCAGCAGCTTAGAGGCCCAAGGAGACGGTTTCTCCTACGAGCAGTACTTC	CASSLEAQGDGFSYEQYF
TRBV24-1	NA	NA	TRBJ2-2	TGTGCCACCAGTGATCCGGATACCGGGCTCGTGGGCACCGGGGAGCTGTTTTTT	CATSDPDTGLVGTGELFF
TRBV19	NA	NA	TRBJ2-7	TGTGCCAGTAGTATTGTCGCGGGCTACGAGCAGTACTTC	CASSIVAGYEQYF
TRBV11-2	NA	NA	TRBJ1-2	TGTGCCAGCAGCTTAGACTCCGGCCGCTATGGCTACACCTTC	CASSLDSGRYGYTF
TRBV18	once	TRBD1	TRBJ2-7	TGTGCCAGCTCAACAGGGACAGGGAGCTCCTACGAGCAGTACTTC	CASSTGTGSSYEQYF
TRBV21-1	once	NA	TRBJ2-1	TGTGCCAGCAGCCCCCCTAGCGGGAGACCCTACAATGAGCAGTTCTTC	CASSPPSGRPYNEQFF
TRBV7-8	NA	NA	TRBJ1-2	TGTGCCAGCAGCCTAGAACAGTATGGCTACACCTTC	CASSLEQYGYTF
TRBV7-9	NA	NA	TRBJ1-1	TGTGCCAGCAGCCCTTTGAGCACTGAAGCTTTCTTT	CASSPLSTEAFF
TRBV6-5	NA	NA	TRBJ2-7	TGTGCCACACGCGACTGGGCCTCCTACGAGCAGTACTTC	CATRDWASYEQYF
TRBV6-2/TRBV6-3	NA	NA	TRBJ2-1	TGTGCCAGCAGTTCCGACTACAATGAGCAGTTCTTC	CASSSDYNEQFF
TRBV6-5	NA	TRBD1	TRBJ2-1	TGTGCCAGCAGTTACTCGGTTCGGGACAGGAGGGGTGAGCAGTTCTTC	CASSYSVRDRRGEQFF
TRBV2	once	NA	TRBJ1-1	TGTGCCAGCAGGAGGGACGTGAACACTGAAGCTTTCTTT	CASRRDVNTEAFF
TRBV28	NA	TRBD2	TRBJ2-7	TGTGCCAGCAGTCCCCCTAGCGGGTCCTACGAGCAGTACTTC	CASSPPSGSYEQYF
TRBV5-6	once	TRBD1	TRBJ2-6	TGTGCCAGCAAACCCGGGACAGACTACTCTGGGGCCAACGTCCTGACTTTC	CASKPGTDYSGANVLTF
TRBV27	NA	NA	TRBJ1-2	TGTGCCAGCAGTTCCGGTGAAAGCTACACCTTC	CASSSGESYTF
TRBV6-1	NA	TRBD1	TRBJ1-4	TGTGCCAGCAGTGACGGGACAGGGGCGAGGGAAAAACTGTTTTTT	CASSDGTGAREKLFF
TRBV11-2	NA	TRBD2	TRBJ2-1	TGTGCCAGCAGCTTAGGCCTAGCGGGGATATACAATGAGCAGTTCTTC	CASSLGLAGIYNEQFF
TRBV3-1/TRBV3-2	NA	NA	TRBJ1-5	TGTGCCAGCAGCCAAGATCTGTTACAGCCCCAGCATTTT	CASSQDLLQPQHF
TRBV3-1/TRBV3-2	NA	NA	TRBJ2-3	TGTGCCAGCAGCCAAATCGAGTGGCCGAGCACAGATACGCAGTATTTT	CASSQIEWPSTDTQYF
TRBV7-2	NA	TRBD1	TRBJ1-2	TGTGCCAGCAGCTTACTGGGACAGGGGAACTATGGCTACACCTTC	CASSLLGQGNYGYTF
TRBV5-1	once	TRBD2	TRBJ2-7	TGCGCCAGCAGCTTGGACGGCGGGAGGGTCAACGAGCAGTACTTC	CASSLDGGRVNEQYF
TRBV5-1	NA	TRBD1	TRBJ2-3	TGCGCCAGCCGACAGGGAAGAACAGATACGCAGTATTTT	CASRQGRTDTQYF